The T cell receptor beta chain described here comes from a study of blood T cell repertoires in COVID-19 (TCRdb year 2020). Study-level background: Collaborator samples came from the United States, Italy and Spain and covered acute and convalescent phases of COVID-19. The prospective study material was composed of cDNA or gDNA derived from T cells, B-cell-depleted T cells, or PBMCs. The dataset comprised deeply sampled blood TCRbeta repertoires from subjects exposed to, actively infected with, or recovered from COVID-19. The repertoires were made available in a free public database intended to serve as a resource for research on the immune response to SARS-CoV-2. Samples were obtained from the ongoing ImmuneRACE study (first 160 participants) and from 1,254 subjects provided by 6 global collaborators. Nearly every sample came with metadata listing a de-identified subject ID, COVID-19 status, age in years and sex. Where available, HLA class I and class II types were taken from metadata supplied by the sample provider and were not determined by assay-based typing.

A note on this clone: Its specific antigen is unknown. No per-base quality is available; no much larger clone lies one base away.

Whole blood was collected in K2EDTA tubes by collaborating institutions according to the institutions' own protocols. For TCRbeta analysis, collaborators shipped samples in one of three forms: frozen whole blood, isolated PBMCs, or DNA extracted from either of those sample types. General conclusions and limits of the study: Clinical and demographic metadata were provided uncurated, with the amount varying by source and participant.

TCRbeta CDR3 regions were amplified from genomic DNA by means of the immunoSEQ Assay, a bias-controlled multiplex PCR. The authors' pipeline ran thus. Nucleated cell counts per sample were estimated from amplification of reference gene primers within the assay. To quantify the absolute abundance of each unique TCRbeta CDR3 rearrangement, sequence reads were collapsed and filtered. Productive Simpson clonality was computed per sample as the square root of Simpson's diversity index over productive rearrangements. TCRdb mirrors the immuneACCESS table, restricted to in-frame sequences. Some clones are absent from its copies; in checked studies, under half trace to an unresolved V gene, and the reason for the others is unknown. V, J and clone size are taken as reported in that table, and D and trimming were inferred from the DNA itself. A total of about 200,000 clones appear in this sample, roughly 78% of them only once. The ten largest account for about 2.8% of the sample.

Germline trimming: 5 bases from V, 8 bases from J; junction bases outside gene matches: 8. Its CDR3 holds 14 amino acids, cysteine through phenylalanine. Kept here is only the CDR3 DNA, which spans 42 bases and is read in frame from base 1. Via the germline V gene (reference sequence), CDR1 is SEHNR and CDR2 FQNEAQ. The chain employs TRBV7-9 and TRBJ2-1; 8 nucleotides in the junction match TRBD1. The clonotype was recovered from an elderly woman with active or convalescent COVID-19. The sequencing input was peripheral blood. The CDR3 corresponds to CASSSRDRRDEQFF. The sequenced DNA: TGTGCCAGCAGCAGCCGGGACAGGAGGGATGAGCAGTTCTTC.